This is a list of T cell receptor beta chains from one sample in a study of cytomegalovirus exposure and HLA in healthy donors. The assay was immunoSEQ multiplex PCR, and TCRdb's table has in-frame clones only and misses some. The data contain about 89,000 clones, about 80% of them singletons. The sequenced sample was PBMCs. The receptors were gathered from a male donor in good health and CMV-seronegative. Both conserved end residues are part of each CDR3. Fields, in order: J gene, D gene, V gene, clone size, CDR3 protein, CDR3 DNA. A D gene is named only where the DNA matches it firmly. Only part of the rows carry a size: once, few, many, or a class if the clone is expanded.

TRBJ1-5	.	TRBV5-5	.	CASRLASGGGQPQHF	TGTGCCAGCAGGCTCGCGTCGGGTGGTGGTCAGCCCCAGCATTTT
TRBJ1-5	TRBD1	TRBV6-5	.	CASSGRGYQPQHF	TGTGCCAGCAGCGGCAGGGGGTATCAGCCCCAGCATTTT
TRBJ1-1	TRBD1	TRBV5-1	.	CASSPDFRLDRENTEAFF	TGCGCCAGCAGCCCGGATTTCAGATTGGACAGGGAGAACACTGAAGCTTTCTTT
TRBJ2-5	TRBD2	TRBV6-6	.	CASSYRAGDEETQYF	TGTGCCAGCAGTTACCGAGCGGGAGATGAGGAGACCCAGTACTTC
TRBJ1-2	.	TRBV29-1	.	CSVESPGANYGYTF	TGCAGCGTTGAAAGCCCCGGGGCTAACTATGGCTACACCTTC
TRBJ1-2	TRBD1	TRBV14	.	CASSLRDRRLNYGYTF	TGTGCCAGCAGCCTCCGGGACAGAAGGCTTAACTATGGCTACACCTTC
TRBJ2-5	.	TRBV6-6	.	CASSDMDRRNRETQYF	TGTGCCAGCAGCGACATGGACCGGAGGAACCGAGAGACCCAGTACTTC
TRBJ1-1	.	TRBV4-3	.	CASSQGRAEAFF	TGCGCCAGCAGCCAAGGTCGTGCTGAAGCTTTCTTT
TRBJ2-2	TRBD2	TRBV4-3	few	CASSPLRGREGTGELFF	TGCGCCAGCAGCCCCTTAAGGGGGCGGGAGGGCACCGGGGAGCTGTTTTTT
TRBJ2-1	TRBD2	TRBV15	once	CATSRDNLAGMYEQFF	TGTGCCACCAGCAGAGATAACCTAGCGGGGATGTATGAGCAGTTCTTC
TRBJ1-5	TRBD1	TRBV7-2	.	CASSLDSDREWSNQPQHF	TGTGCCAGCAGCCTCGATTCGGACAGGGAATGGAGCAATCAGCCCCAGCATTTT
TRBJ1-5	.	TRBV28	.	CASSNSGSNQPQHF	TGTGCCAGCAGCAACAGTGGAAGTAATCAGCCCCAGCATTTT
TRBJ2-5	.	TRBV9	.	CASSVGGTQETQYF	TGTGCCAGCAGCGTAGGGGGGACACAAGAGACCCAGTACTTC
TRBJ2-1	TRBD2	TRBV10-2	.	CASSDGGGFTYNEQFF	TGCGCCAGCAGTGATGGCGGGGGTTTTACCTACAATGAGCAGTTCTTC
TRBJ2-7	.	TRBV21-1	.	CASRATADSCSYEQYF	TGTGCCAGCAGGGCAACTGCAGACAGCTGCTCCTACGAGCAGTACTTC
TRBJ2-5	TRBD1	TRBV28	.	CASSFPRTGGYGETQYF	TGTGCCAGCAGTTTTCCGAGGACAGGGGGCTACGGGGAGACCCAGTACTTC
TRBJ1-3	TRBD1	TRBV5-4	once	CASSPDRGYGNTIYF	TGTGCCAGCAGCCCGGACAGGGGGTATGGAAACACCATATATTTT
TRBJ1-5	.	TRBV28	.	CASSPLGATKGPQHF	TGTGCCAGCAGTCCCCTAGGGGCCACGAAAGGGCCCCAGCATTTT
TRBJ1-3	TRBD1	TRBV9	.	CASSVGTTGVNTIYF	TGTGCCAGCAGCGTAGGGACGACAGGGGTTAACACCATATATTTT
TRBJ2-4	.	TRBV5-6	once	CASSFAGGGLKNIQYF	TGTGCCAGCAGCTTTGCCGGGGGTGGGCTTAAAAACATTCAGTACTTC
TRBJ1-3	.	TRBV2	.	CARGGNRGTGNTIYF	TGTGCCAGAGGGGGTAATAGGGGTACTGGAAACACCATATATTTT
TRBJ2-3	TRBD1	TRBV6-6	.	CASRILGQGWGTQYF	TGTGCCAGCAGGATTTTGGGACAGGGGTGGGGTACGCAGTATTTT
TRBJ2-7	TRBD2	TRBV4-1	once	CASSQEPSGGRGEQYF	TGCGCCAGCAGCCAAGAACCTAGCGGGGGTCGGGGCGAGCAGTACTTC
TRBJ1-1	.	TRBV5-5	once	CASSLEGFEAFF	TGTGCCAGCAGCTTAGAGGGTTTTGAAGCTTTCTTT
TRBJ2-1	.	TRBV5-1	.	CASSLRVGEDNEQFF	TGCGCCAGCAGCTTGCGGGTTGGGGAGGACAATGAGCAGTTCTTC
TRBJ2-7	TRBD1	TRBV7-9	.	CASSPIGTGDSGPYEQYF	TGTGCCAGCAGCCCAATAGGGACAGGAGATAGCGGACCCTACGAGCAGTACTTC
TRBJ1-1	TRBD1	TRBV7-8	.	CASSPGGSMNTEAFF	TGTGCCAGCAGCCCAGGGGGCAGCATGAACACTGAAGCTTTCTTT
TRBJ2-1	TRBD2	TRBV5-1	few	CASRYWTSGMYRSSYNEQFF	TGCGCCAGCCGCTATTGGACTAGCGGGATGTATCGAAGCTCCTACAATGAGCAGTTCTTC
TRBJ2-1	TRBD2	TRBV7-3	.	CASIVTSGGPDEQFF	TGTGCCAGTATCGTGACTAGCGGGGGGCCCGATGAGCAGTTCTTC
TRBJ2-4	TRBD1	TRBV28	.	CASSRQGVGNIQYF	TGTGCCAGCAGCCGACAGGGGGTAGGAAACATTCAGTACTTC
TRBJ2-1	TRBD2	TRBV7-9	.	CSSSFGGGRVEQFF	TGTTCCAGCAGCTTCGGGGGAGGGCGGGTTGAGCAGTTCTTC
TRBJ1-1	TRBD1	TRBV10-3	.	CAISDPFRSGQLEAFF	TGTGCCATCAGTGACCCTTTCCGGTCGGGACAGCTCGAAGCTTTCTTT
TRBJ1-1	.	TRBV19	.	CASSIIRGNTEAFF	TGTGCCAGTAGTATAATCAGGGGGAACACTGAAGCTTTCTTT
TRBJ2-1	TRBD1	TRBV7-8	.	CASRTGTGNYNEQFF	TGTGCCAGCAGGACCGGGACAGGTAATTACAATGAGCAGTTCTTC
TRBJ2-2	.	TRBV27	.	CASTDRRGWTGELFF	TGTGCCAGCACCGACCGGAGGGGTTGGACCGGGGAGCTGTTTTTT